This TCR beta chain was captured by sequencing in a study of blood T cell repertoires in COVID-19. Study at large: Recovered status in Cohort 3 required two negative PCRs, clearance, or symptom resolution. Sample material is recorded as cDNA or gDNA derived from T cells, B-cell-depleted T cells, or PBMCs.

Using immunoSEQ multiplex PCR, the repertoire was profiled, and TCRdb retains in-frame clones only, with some absent. The sample lists 250,000 to 300,000 clones; 88% were seen once. This CDR3 has 13 amino acids. Trimming took 6 bases from V and 8 from J, leaving 16 bases between them. Germline CDR1 and CDR2: LNHDA and SQIVND (reference sequence). The V gene is TRBV19, the J gene TRBJ1-2; D is unresolved. Material for sequencing was PBMCs or T cells enriched from blood (not recorded which). The TCR sequence derives from a woman in her sixties in a cohort exposed to, infected with or recovered from COVID-19 (not recorded which). The CDR3 DNA reads as TGTGCCAGTAGAAGCCAGCCTAGTTCAGGCTACACCTTC. This sequence encodes CASRSQPSSGYTF.